The 22 T cell receptor beta chains listed next were all sequenced from one sample in a study of Graves' ophthalmopathy and Graves' hyperthyroidism. Amplification of TCR beta CDR3 regions used RNA transcripts. First-round RT-PCR employed HTBI primers, with a second-round multiplex PCR after it. TCRdb redid the calling of the multiplex PCR reads with MiXCR, one entry per CDR3 protein. This table holds about 200,000 distinct CDR3 sequences, 25% to 30% found once. The sequenced material came from peripheral blood. Receptors originate from a man aged 50 to 60 with Graves' ophthalmopathy.

This clonotype was found many times. The chain joins TRBV29-1 to TRBJ2-7; 7 bases agree with TRBD2. Germline CDR1 reads SQVTM; CDR2 reads ANQGSEA. Unmatched junction bases numbered 9, after V lost 7 bases and J lost 0 bases. The CDR3 is made up of 14 amino acids. As DNA, the CDR3 is TGCAGCGCCGCAAGCGGGGTTAGCTCCTACGAGCAGTACTTC. Amino acids: CSAASGVSSYEQYF.

The CDR3 here is CATSDLGLAGDDETQYF. The CDR3 bases are TGTGCCACCAGTGACCTGGGGCTAGCGGGAGATGATGAGACCCAGTACTTC. This chain links TRBV24-1 with TRBJ2-5; 10 bases line up with TRBD2. Trimming took 4 bases from V and 5 from J; bases not matched to a gene: 12. This CDR3 comprises 17 residues. Germline CDR1 is KGHDR and CDR2 is SFDVKD.

In this sample, this clonotype turned up many times. CDR3 amino acids: CASSFGLTSGSYEQYF. DNA of the CDR3: TGTGCCAGCAGTTTTGGGCTGACTAGCGGGAGCTACGAGCAGTACTTC. This chain joins TRBV12-3 or TRBV12-4 and TRBJ2-7, with 12 bases matching TRBD2. V lost 3 bases, J lost 3 bases, and 6 bases stayed unmatched. The CDR3 has 16 amino acids.

Many counts were recorded for this clonotype. This chain connects TRBV5-1 to TRBJ2-7, with D perhaps TRBD2 (6 bases). V dropped 0 bases and J dropped 3 bases, with 10 bases sitting between them. The V gene's germline CDR1 is SGHRS and CDR2 YFSETQ. The CDR3 is made up of 14 amino acids. The CDR3, as DNA: TGCGCCAGCAGCTTGGACGGGAGCGGCTACGAGCAGTACTTC. This codes for CASSLDGSGYEQYF.

The chain links TRBV28 to TRBJ2-5; 8 nucleotides line up with TRBD2. Trimming cost V 7 bases and J 7 bases; bases outside gene matches: 11. The CDR3 covers 14 residues. In germline, CDR1 is MDHEN, CDR2 SYDVKM. This CDR3 reads CASNPSGRGGTQYF. CDR3 nucleotide sequence: TGTGCCAGCAACCCATCCGGGAGGGGAGGGACCCAGTACTTC.

This clonotype was found many times. V is TRBV12-5 and J is TRBJ1-5; no firm D call. The CDR3 extends over 13 amino acids. Germline CDR1 is LGHNT and CDR2 is FRNRAP. With 8 bases removed from V and 6 bases from J, the gap between germline ends came to 14 bases. The CDR3, as DNA: TGTGCTAGTCATGCGACGGTCGCTCAGCCCCAGCATTTT. This codes for CASHATVAQPQHF.

The V and J genes are TRBV15 and TRBJ1-1, with D perhaps matching TRBD1 (5 bases). Trimming took off 6 bases at V and 4 bases at J, with 15 bases between the two ends. CDR3 size: 14 residues. Per the germline V gene, CDR1 is LNHNV and CDR2 is YYDKDF (reference sequence). The CDR3 sequence: CATSSLPGGTEAFF. CDR3 nucleotide sequence: TGTGCCACCAGTTCGCTCCCGGGGGGCACTGAAGCTTTCTTT.

The chain has TRBV12-5 and TRBJ1-1; maybe TRBD1 (5 bases). The CDR3 has 14 amino acids. V was shortened by 3 bases and J by 6 bases, with 14 bases between the two germline ends. Germline V gene lookup returns CDR1 LGHNT and CDR2 FRNRAP. The CDR3 region has the DNA TGTGCTAGTGGTTTTCCCACCAGGGAAGCTGAAGCTTTCTTT. Protein sequence: CASGFPTREAEAFF.

This clonotype was counted many times. CDR3 DNA sequence: TGTGCCAGCAGTCCCCGACAGGATGGCTACACCTTC. Translated, it gives CASSPRQDGYTF. This sequence joins TRBV6-2 or TRBV6-3 and TRBJ1-2; tentatively, D is TRBD1 (6 bases). This CDR3 has 12 residues. Germline V CDR1 and CDR2: MNHEY, SVGEGT. Trimming shortened V by 5 bases and J by 6 bases, and 10 bases separated the two germline ends.

The chain employs TRBV28 and TRBJ1-1; no clear D. CDR1 and CDR2 (germline): MDHEN, SYDVKM. CDR3 length: 15 amino acids. Trimming cost V 10 bases and J 0 bases, with 18 bases left between them. The CDR3 nucleotides are TGTGCCACACATCGCCAAGGCCTAATGAACACTGAAGCTTTCTTT. Residues: CATHRQGLMNTEAFF.

The chain couples TRBV6-2 or TRBV6-3 to TRBJ1-5; possibly TRBD1 for D (6 bases). The ends were cut back, 8 bases at V and 6 bases at J, with 17 bases in the middle. The CDR3 spans 14 residues. Germline V gives CDR1 MNHEY, CDR2 SVGEGT. CDR3 amino acids: CASGRGRGSQPQHF. In nucleotides, the CDR3 is TGTGCCAGCGGAAGGGGCAGGGGAAGTCAGCCCCAGCATTTT.

The genes are TRBV28 and TRBJ2-7, with TRBD1 matching over 8 bases. Per germline, CDR1 MDHEN and CDR2 SYDVKM. V lost 8 bases to trimming and J lost 4 bases; unmatched junction nucleotides: 10. This CDR3 contains 14 residues. CDR3 in amino acids: CASRETGGRYEQYF. In DNA form, the CDR3 reads TGTGCCAGCCGTGAAACAGGGGGAAGATACGAGCAGTACTTC.

The sample holds many counts of this clonotype. The chain joins TRBV27 to TRBJ2-5, with 7 bases that match TRBD2. Germline trimming cut 1 base from V and 4 bases from J; bases unmatched to any gene: 6. From germline, CDR1 is MNHEY and CDR2 SMNVEV (reference sequence). CDR3 size: 15 residues. CDR3 in DNA: TGTGCCAGCAGTTTATGGCTGGCGGGAGCAGAGACCCAGTACTTC. Translated, it gives CASSLWLAGAETQYF.

This clonotype was seen a few times. The rearrangement uses TRBV7-8 and TRBJ1-2; D call uncertain. V lost 0 bases and J 7 bases, leaving 15 bases between the germline ends. The germline V gene has CDR1 SGHVS and CDR2 FQNEAQ. This CDR3 is 15 amino acids long. CDR3 loop: CASSLAHGDSSGYTF. The CDR3 bases are TGTGCCAGCAGCTTAGCGCACGGAGACTCTTCTGGCTACACCTTC.

This clonotype was detected only a few times. The rearrangement joins TRBV12-3 or TRBV12-4 to TRBJ1-1, with TRBD1 identical over 7 bases. The CDR3 has 14 residues. V shed 5 bases, J shed 3 bases, and the junction held 6 bases outside the gene matches. In DNA, the CDR3 is TGTGCCAGCAGTGTACAGGGGTTTTACACTGAAGCTTTCTTT. Amino acids: CASSVQGFYTEAFF.

This clonotype was observed many times. The rearrangement uses TRBV7-8 and TRBJ2-7; 13 nucleotides agree with TRBD2. Germline lookup yields CDR1 SGHVS and CDR2 FQNEAQ. This CDR3 contains 17 residues. V lost 3 bases to trimming and J lost 0 bases; unmatched junction nucleotides: 5. CDR3 DNA sequence: TGTGCCAGCAGCTTGGGGGGACTAGCGGGGATCTCCTACGAGCAGTACTTC. Translation gives CASSLGGLAGISYEQYF.

This CDR3 reads CASSLLMKGEQYF. In DNA form, the CDR3 reads TGCGCCAGCAGCTTGCTGATGAAGGGCGAGCAGTACTTC. The chain joins TRBV5-1 to TRBJ2-7; D is unresolved. The germline V and J ends were trimmed by 1 base and 6 bases, with 11 bases remaining between them. Per the germline V gene, CDR1 is SGHRS and CDR2 is YFSETQ. This CDR3 is 13 amino acids long.

The rearrangement links TRBV24-1 to TRBJ2-5; the match to TRBD1 covers 11 bases. The junction had 7 bases not matched to a gene; V was cut back by 1 base and J by 4 bases. Germline V gives CDR1 KGHDR, CDR2 SFDVKD. This CDR3 has 17 residues. As DNA, the CDR3 is TGTGCCACCAGTGATTTCGGGACAGGGGGTGTTGGAGAGACCCAGTACTTC. Its protein is CATSDFGTGGVGETQYF.

This rearrangement joins TRBV29-1 to TRBJ1-5; D not certain. CDR1 and CDR2 from the germline V gene are SQVTM and ANQGSEA. The ends were cut back, 4 bases at V and 0 bases at J, with 7 bases in the middle. The CDR3 has 13 residues. CDR3 bases: TGCAGCGTTGTTTCGGGTAGCAATCAGCCCCAGCATTTT. Its protein is CSVVSGSNQPQHF.

This clonotype has a count of ten or more. One end of the junction fails to match germline, which may point to a read error. The V gene is TRBV9, the J gene TRBJ1-6; D gene ambiguous. The CDR3 contains 15 residues. Per the germline V gene, CDR1 is SGDLS and CDR2 is YYNGEE. The CDR3 spells CASSVEAGANSPFHF. CDR3 DNA: TGTGCCAGCAGCGTAGAAGCGGGCGCGAATTCACCCTTCCACTTT.

There are many counts of this clonotype. The chain employs TRBV28 and TRBJ1-2; TRBD1 aligns across 7 bases. The CDR3 contains 16 residues. The junction had 14 bases not matched to a gene; V was cut back by 2 bases and J by 8 bases. Germline assignment: CDR1 MDHEN and CDR2 SYDVKM. The CDR3 loop reads CASSLLTGDNAGGYTF. The CDR3 nucleotides read TGTGCCAGCAGTTTACTCACAGGGGATAATGCCGGGGGCTACACCTTC.

In its sample, this clonotype was seen many times. The rearrangement links TRBV6-5 to TRBJ2-2, with a tentative D call TRBD2 (5 bases). The CDR3 is 15 amino acids. The germline V gene has CDR1 MNHEY and CDR2 SVGAGI. V gave up 4 bases and J gave up 0 bases, with 9 bases separating them. The CDR3 sequence: CASSWPGANTGELFF. The CDR3 nucleotides are TGTGCCAGCAGTTGGCCCGGGGCGAACACCGGGGAGCTGTTTTTT.